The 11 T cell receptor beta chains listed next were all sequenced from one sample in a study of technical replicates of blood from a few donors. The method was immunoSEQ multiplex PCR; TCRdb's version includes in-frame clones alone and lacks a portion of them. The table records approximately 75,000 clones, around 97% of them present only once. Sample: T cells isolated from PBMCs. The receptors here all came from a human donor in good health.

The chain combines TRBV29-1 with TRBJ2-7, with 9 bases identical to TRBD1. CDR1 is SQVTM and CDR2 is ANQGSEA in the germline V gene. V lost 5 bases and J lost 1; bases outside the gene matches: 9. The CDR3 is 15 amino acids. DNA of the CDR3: TGCAGCGTTTTCTTTTTGGACAGGGGTTCCTACGAGCAGTACTTC. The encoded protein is CSVFFLDRGSYEQYF.

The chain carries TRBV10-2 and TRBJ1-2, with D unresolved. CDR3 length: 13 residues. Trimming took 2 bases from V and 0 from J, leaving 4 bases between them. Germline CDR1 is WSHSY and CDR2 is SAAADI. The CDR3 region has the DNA TGCGCCAGCAGTGAGCAGACTAACTATGGCTACACCTTC. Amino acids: CASSEQTNYGYTF.

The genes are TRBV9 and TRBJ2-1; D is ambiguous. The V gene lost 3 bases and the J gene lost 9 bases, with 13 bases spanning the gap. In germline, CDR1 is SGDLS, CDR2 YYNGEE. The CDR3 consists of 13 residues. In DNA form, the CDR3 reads TGTGCCAGCAGCGCCGCGCCTTACCCTGAGCAGTTCTTC. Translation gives CASSAAPYPEQFF.

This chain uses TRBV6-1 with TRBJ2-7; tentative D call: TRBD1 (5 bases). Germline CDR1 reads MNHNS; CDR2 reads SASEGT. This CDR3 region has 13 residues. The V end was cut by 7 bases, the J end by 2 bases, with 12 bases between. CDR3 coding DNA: TGTGCCAGCAATGGACAAACCCCCTACGAGCAGTACTTC. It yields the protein CASNGQTPYEQYF.

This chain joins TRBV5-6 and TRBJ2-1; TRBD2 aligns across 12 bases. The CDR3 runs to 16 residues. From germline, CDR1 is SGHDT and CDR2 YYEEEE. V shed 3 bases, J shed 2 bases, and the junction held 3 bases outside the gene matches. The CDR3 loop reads CASSSGLAGAYNEQFF. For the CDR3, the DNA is TGTGCCAGCAGCTCGGGACTAGCGGGCGCCTACAATGAGCAGTTCTTC.

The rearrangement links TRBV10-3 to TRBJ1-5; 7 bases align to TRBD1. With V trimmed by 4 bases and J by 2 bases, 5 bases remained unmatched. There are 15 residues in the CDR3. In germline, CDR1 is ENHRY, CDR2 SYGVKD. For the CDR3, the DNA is TGTGCCATCAGTGCAGGGGGGCCGGGCAATCAGCCCCAGCATTTT. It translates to CAISAGGPGNQPQHF.

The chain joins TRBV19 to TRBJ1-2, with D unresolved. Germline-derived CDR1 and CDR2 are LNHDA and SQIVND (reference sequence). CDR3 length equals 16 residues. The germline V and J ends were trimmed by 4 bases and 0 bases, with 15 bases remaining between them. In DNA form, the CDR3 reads TGTGCCAGTAGTAAGTTTAGCGTTCGGCCTAACTATGGCTACACCTTC. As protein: CASSKFSVRPNYGYTF.

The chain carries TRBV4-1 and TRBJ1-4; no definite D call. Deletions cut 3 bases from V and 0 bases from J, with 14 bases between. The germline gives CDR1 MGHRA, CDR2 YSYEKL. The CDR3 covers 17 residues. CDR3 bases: TGCGCCAGCAGCCACATCGGAGGACTAGCAACTAATGAAAAACTGTTTTTT. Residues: CASSHIGGLATNEKLFF.

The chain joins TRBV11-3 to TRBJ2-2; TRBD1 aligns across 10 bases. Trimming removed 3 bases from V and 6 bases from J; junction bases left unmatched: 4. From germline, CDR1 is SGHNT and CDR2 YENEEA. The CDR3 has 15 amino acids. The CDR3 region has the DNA TGTGCCAGCAGCTTGGACAGGGGGAAAGCCGGGGAGCTGTTTTTT. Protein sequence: CASSLDRGKAGELFF. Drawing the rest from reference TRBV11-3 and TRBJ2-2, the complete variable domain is EAGVVQSPRYKIIEKKQPVAFWCNPISGHNTLYWYLQNLGQGPELLIRYENEEAVDDSQLPKDRFSAERLKGVDSTLKIQPAELGDSAVYLCASSLDRGKAGELFFGEGSRLTVL.

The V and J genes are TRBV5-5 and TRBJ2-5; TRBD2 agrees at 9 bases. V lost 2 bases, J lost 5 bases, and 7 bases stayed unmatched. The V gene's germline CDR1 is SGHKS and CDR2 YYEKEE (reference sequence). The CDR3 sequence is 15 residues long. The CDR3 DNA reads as TGTGCCAGCAGCTTCTCGCCTAGCGGGACGGAGACCCAGTACTTC. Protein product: CASSFSPSGTETQYF.

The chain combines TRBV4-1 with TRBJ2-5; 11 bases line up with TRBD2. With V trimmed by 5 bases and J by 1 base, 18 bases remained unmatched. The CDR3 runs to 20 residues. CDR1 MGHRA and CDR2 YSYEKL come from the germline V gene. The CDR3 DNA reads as TGCGCCAGCAGCGCAGGCGGACTAGCGGGCAGACCAGTCCGCCAAGAGACCCAGTACTTC. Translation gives CASSAGGLAGRPVRQETQYF.